What follows are 31 T cell receptor beta chains derived from one specimen sequenced in a study of blood T cell repertoires in COVID-19. The protocol was immunoSEQ multiplex PCR, while the TCRdb copy is restricted to in-frame clones and leaves out a portion. The sample lists fewer than 400,000 clones, roughly 90% seen once, with almost 4% in the top ten. The sample was PBMCs or T cells enriched from blood (not recorded which). The receptors originated from a woman aged 25 to 39 who had been exposed to COVID-19.

This sequence joins TRBV10-3 and TRBJ1-1, with 7 nucleotides matching TRBD1. The ends lost 6 bases at V and 7 bases at J; junction bases unmatched: 5. The CDR3 length is 12 residues. Germline V gene lookup returns CDR1 ENHRY and CDR2 SYGVKD. The CDR3 loop is CAISPDRFEAFF. The CDR3 region has the DNA TGTGCCATCAGCCCGGACAGGTTTGAAGCTTTCTTT.

V and J are TRBV6-5 and TRBJ2-2; no reliable D call. Trimming pared 2 bases from V and 6 bases from J, leaving 16 bases between. Germline CDR1 is MNHEY and CDR2 is SVGAGI. The CDR3 has 16 residues. The CDR3 spells CASSYGYTEPAGELFF. As DNA, the CDR3 is TGTGCCAGCAGTTACGGTTACACGGAGCCAGCCGGGGAGCTGTTTTTT.

The chain links TRBV5-1 to TRBJ2-7; 8 bases are shared with TRBD2. The trim removed 4 bases at V and 0 bases at J, leaving 9 bases unmatched. Per the germline V gene, CDR1 is SGHRS and CDR2 is YFSETQ. The CDR3 is 16 residues long. The CDR3 loop is CASSLKERGFSYEQYF. Written as DNA, the CDR3 is TGCGCCAGCAGCCTGAAGGAGCGGGGGTTCTCCTACGAGCAGTACTTC. Full variable domain (missing parts from reference TRBV5-1 and TRBJ2-7): KAGVTQTPRYLIKTRGQQVTLSCSPISGHRSVSWYQQTPGQGLQFLFEYFSETQRNKGNFPGRFSGRQFSNSRSEMNVSTLELGDSALYLCASSLKERGFSYEQYFGPGTRLTVT.

This chain links TRBV19 with TRBJ1-3; D uncertain. Between the trimmed V and J ends, which lost 5 bases and 13 bases, there was a span of 15 bases. CDR1 is LNHDA, CDR2 SQIVND, per germline (reference sequence). The CDR3 length is 12 residues. CDR3: CASSSADRRIYF. As DNA, the CDR3 is TGTGCCAGTAGTTCTGCAGACCGGCGGATATATTTT.

The rearrangement joins TRBV5-4 to TRBJ1-1; D unclear. Germline CDR1 reads SGHNT; CDR2 reads YYREEE (reference sequence). Trimming removed 4 bases from V and 11 bases from J, with 21 bases in between. CDR3 length equals 14 residues. The CDR3 reads CASSVGTDSVSAFF. In DNA, the CDR3 is TGTGCCAGCAGCGTGGGTACGGACTCCGTATCGGCTTTCTTT.

The V and J genes are TRBV25-1 and TRBJ1-2; D is perhaps TRBD1 (5 bases). The germline V gene encodes CDR1 MGHDK and CDR2 SYGVNS. Trimming took off 1 base at V and 4 bases at J, with 7 bases between the two ends. The CDR3 has 13 residues. The CDR3 reads CASSESGGYGYTF. DNA for the CDR3: TGTGCCAGCAGTGAATCGGGGGGCTATGGCTACACCTTC.

The CDR3 sequence: CASTTDRVDEQYF. The CDR3 DNA reads as TGTGCCAGCACGACGGACAGGGTCGACGAGCAGTACTTC. The rearrangement uses TRBV12-3 or TRBV12-4 and TRBJ2-7; 8 bases line up with TRBD1. V dropped 7 bases and J dropped 5; count of bases not matched to a gene: 7. The CDR3 contains 13 residues.

The chain carries TRBV20-1 and TRBJ2-5; D possibly corresponds to TRBD2 (5 bases). From germline, CDR1 is DFQATT and CDR2 SNEGSKA (reference sequence). V dropped 3 bases and J dropped 5 bases, with 13 bases sitting between them. The CDR3 length is 13 residues. The CDR3 protein is CSASLQTGETQYF. The CDR3 DNA follows: TGCAGTGCTAGTCTTCAAACGGGGGAGACCCAGTACTTC.

The chain joins TRBV5-1 to TRBJ2-1; 8 nucleotides line up with TRBD2. The CDR3 is 15 residues long. CDR1 and CDR2 (germline): SGHRS, YFSETQ. Losses at the gene ends were 6 bases for V and 8 bases for J; bases not matched to a gene: 13. In DNA form, the CDR3 reads TGCGCCAGCATGGGGCTGGGCGGGGGGTTCCATGAGCAGTTCTTC. Translating it yields CASMGLGGGFHEQFF.

V is TRBV10-3 and J is TRBJ1-2; 7 bases fit TRBD1. The germline CDR1 and CDR2 sequences are ENHRY and SYGVKD. The V gene end was trimmed by 8 bases and the J gene end by 4 bases; junction bases not matched to a gene: 1. The CDR3 loop spans 11 amino acids. As DNA, the CDR3 is TGTGCCATCGGGGACAGCTATGGCTACACCTTC. This codes for CAIGDSYGYTF.

The chain links TRBV4-2 to TRBJ1-1, with 7 bases that match TRBD1. This CDR3 contains 13 residues. With V trimmed by 6 bases and J by 2 bases, 3 bases remained unmatched. The germline V gene encodes CDR1 LGHNA and CDR2 YNFKEQ. The DNA of the CDR3 is TGTGCCAGCAGGGACAGGTTAAACACTGAAGCTTTCTTT. Its protein product is CASRDRLNTEAFF.

This chain links TRBV3-1 (or the pseudogene TRBV3-2) with TRBJ2-7, with 10 bases lining up with TRBD1. Germline assignment: CDR1 LGHDT and CDR2 YNNKEL (reference sequence). The CDR3 covers 16 residues. V was pared by 1 base and J by 3 bases, with 6 bases of the junction left unmatched. Here the CDR3 reads CASSQVFRDRGYEQYF. The CDR3 bases are TGTGCCAGCAGCCAAGTCTTCCGGGACAGGGGCTACGAGCAGTACTTC.

The rearrangement links TRBV24-1 to TRBJ2-5; 11 nucleotides line up with TRBD2. V dropped 7 bases and J dropped 2; count of bases not matched to a gene: 2. The CDR3 length is 14 residues. Germline CDR1 reads KGHDR; CDR2 reads SFDVKD. CDR3 region: CATRGTSGQETQYF. CDR3 sequence (DNA): TGTGCCACCAGAGGGACTAGCGGACAAGAGACCCAGTACTTC.

CDR3 DNA sequence: TGTGCCAGCAGCGAGACTAGCGGGGGGTTTTACGAGCAGTACTTC. It codes for CASSETSGGFYEQYF. The chain joins TRBV9 to TRBJ2-7; 13 nucleotides match TRBD2. The ends lost 3 bases at V and 4 bases at J; junction bases unmatched: 4. Germline V gene data show CDR1 as SGDLS and CDR2 as YYNGEE. CDR3 length equals 15 residues. Complete variable domain (other parts from reference TRBV9 and TRBJ2-7): DSGVTQTPKHLITATGQRVTLRCSPRSGDLSVYWYQQSLDQGLQFLIQYYNGEERAKGNILERFSAQQFPDLHSELNLSSLELGDSALYFCASSETSGGFYEQYFGPGTRLTVT.

The chain uses TRBV10-1 and TRBJ2-5; 8 bases map to TRBD2. Germline lookup yields CDR1 WNHNN and CDR2 SYGVQD (reference sequence). This CDR3 is built from 15 residues. Trimming at V came to 8 bases and at J to 5 bases, leaving 13 bases not matched to a gene. The CDR3: CASLPGGRGKETQYF. The CDR3 coding sequence is TGCGCCAGCCTACCGGGGGGGCGGGGGAAGGAGACCCAGTACTTC.

This clone was detected only a few times. CDR3 amino acids: CSVARWLAGPINTEAFF. In nucleotides, the CDR3 is TGCAGCGTTGCCAGGTGGCTTGCAGGGCCCATCAACACTGAAGCTTTCTTT. The rearrangement uses TRBV29-1 and TRBJ1-1, with D maybe TRBD1 (5 bases). This CDR3 has 17 residues. CDR1 and CDR2 from the germline V gene are SQVTM and ANQGSEA. V was clipped by 4 bases and J by 2 bases, with 23 bases between them.

The chain employs TRBV29-1 and TRBJ2-1; the D gene is possibly TRBD2 (5 bases). Germline loops: CDR1 SQVTM, CDR2 ANQGSEA. The CDR3 runs 14 residues. Deletions cut 5 bases from V and 0 bases from J, with 11 bases between. The CDR3 region has the DNA TGCAGCGTTAGACTACGTGGCTCCTACAATGAGCAGTTCTTC. Translating it yields CSVRLRGSYNEQFF.

The V gene is TRBV7-8, the J gene TRBJ2-7, with D maybe TRBD1 (6 bases). The CDR3 loop spans 15 amino acids. Per the germline V gene, CDR1 is SGHVS and CDR2 is FQNEAQ. V lost 1 base and J 0 bases, leaving 10 bases between the germline ends. CDR3 amino acids: CASSLEGHSSYEQYF. Written as DNA, the CDR3 is TGTGCCAGCAGCTTAGAGGGACATAGCTCCTACGAGCAGTACTTC.

The J gene is TRBJ1-1, the V gene TRBV18, with 10 bases aligning to TRBD1. Germline CDR1 KGHSH, CDR2 LQKENI. The CDR3 has 17 residues. V dropped 4 bases and J dropped 1; count of bases not matched to a gene: 9. The CDR3 sequence is CASSHWGRDRGNTEAFF. The CDR3 nucleotides read TGTGCCAGCTCACATTGGGGCCGGGACAGGGGGAACACTGAAGCTTTCTTT.

For this clone: Additional DNA sequences in this sample encode the identical CDR3. J is TRBJ1-3 and V is TRBV9; maybe TRBD1 (6 bases). V lost 2 bases to trimming and J lost 1 base, with 10 bases between them. Germline CDR1 SGDLS, CDR2 YYNGEE. The CDR3 sequence is 15 residues long. CDR3 protein: CASSVRGGSGNTIYF. DNA of the CDR3: TGTGCCAGCAGCGTTCGAGGGGGATCTGGAAACACCATATATTTT.

This clone has only a few counts. This chain links TRBV28 with TRBJ1-5; tentative D call: TRBD1 (6 bases). CDR1 is MDHEN, CDR2 SYDVKM, per germline. V was trimmed by 3 bases and J by 6 bases, leaving 12 bases between them. The length of the CDR3 is 14 residues. DNA of the CDR3: TGTGCCAGCAGTTTCAGGGGAACGGGTCAGCCCCAGCATTTT. Translated: CASSFRGTGQPQHF.

The rearrangement uses TRBV5-1 and TRBJ2-3; 11 bases are a match to TRBD2. The J segment lost 2 bases and the V segment lost 0 bases, leaving 5 bases of the junction unmatched. This CDR3 comprises 17 residues. Germline V lookup: CDR1 SGHRS, CDR2 YFSETQ. The CDR3 DNA sequence: TGCGCCAGCAGCTTGGCCCCTAGCGGGGGGAACACAGATACGCAGTATTTT. It codes for CASSLAPSGGNTDTQYF.

The chain has TRBV4-2 and TRBJ2-5, with D unresolved. This CDR3 region has 14 residues. In germline, CDR1 is LGHNA, CDR2 YNFKEQ. Trimming took off 2 bases at V and 2 bases at J, with 9 bases between the two ends. CDR3 region: CASSQLGHQETQYF. CDR3 nucleotide sequence: TGTGCCAGCAGCCAACTGGGCCATCAAGAGACCCAGTACTTC.

The chain joins TRBV18 to TRBJ1-1; a possible D gene is TRBD1 (5 bases). The CDR3 has 18 amino acids. V lost 3 bases and J lost 1, with 21 bases in between. Germline CDR1 reads KGHSH; CDR2 reads LQKENI. This CDR3 reads CASSPTEGPPRENTEAFF. The DNA for the CDR3 is TGTGCCAGCTCACCGACGGAGGGGCCCCCCAGGGAGAACACTGAAGCTTTCTTT.

Only one count was recorded for this clone. V and J are TRBV5-4 and TRBJ1-2; D call uncertain. This CDR3 has 12 amino acids. From germline, CDR1 is SGHNT and CDR2 YYREEE (reference sequence). Trimming removed 5 bases from V and 2 bases from J, with 7 bases in between. In DNA form, the CDR3 reads TGTGCCAGCAGAAGAGGGAACTATGGCTACACCTTC. It is translated as CASRRGNYGYTF.

In this sample, this clone turned up once. The rearrangement links TRBV30 to TRBJ2-3; 8 bases are shared with TRBD2. The CDR3 is made up of 15 amino acids. The J segment lost 6 bases and the V segment lost 3 bases, leaving 11 bases of the junction unmatched. In germline, CDR1 is GTSNPN, CDR2 SVGIG (reference sequence). CDR3 coding DNA: TGTGCCTGGAGCCGGTTAGCGGGGTCGGTTGATACGCAGTATTTT. As protein: CAWSRLAGSVDTQYF. The full variable domain, completed using reference TRBV30 and TRBJ2-3, is SQTIHQWPATLVQPVGSPLSLECTVEGTSNPNLYWYRQAAGRGLQLLFYSVGIGQISSEVPQNLSASRPQDRQFILSSKKLLLSDSGFYLCAWSRLAGSVDTQYFGPGTRLTVL.

The chain employs TRBV5-1 and TRBJ1-1, with D perhaps matching TRBD1 (5 bases). CDR1 and CDR2 from the germline V gene are SGHRS and YFSETQ. CDR3 length: 15 amino acids. V lost 0 bases and J 0 bases, leaving 9 bases between the germline ends. The CDR3 loop reads CASSLGTNLNTEAFF. The CDR3 DNA reads TGCGCCAGCAGCTTGGGGACAAACTTGAACACTGAAGCTTTCTTT. Drawing the rest from reference TRBV5-1 and TRBJ1-1, the complete variable domain is KAGVTQTPRYLIKTRGQQVTLSCSPISGHRSVSWYQQTPGQGLQFLFEYFSETQRNKGNFPGRFSGRQFSNSRSEMNVSTLELGDSALYLCASSLGTNLNTEAFFGQGTRLTVV.

This rearrangement joins TRBV7-2 to TRBJ2-7, with 9 bases that match TRBD1. V lost 8 bases to trimming and J lost 1 base; unmatched junction nucleotides: 6. Germline CDR1 reads SGHTA; CDR2 reads FQGNSA. This CDR3 spans 14 amino acids. The CDR3 loop is CASGVTGGSYEQYF. The CDR3 nucleotides read TGTGCCAGCGGCGTGACAGGGGGTTCCTACGAGCAGTACTTC.

V is TRBV5-1 and J is TRBJ1-1, with D possibly being TRBD1 (6 bases). Germline lookup yields CDR1 SGHRS and CDR2 YFSETQ. V was shortened by 0 bases and J by 0 bases, with 9 bases between the two germline ends. The CDR3 sequence is 15 residues long. The CDR3 reads CASSLEWDMNTEAFF. The CDR3 nucleotides read TGCGCCAGCAGCTTGGAGTGGGACATGAACACTGAAGCTTTCTTT.

The DNA of the CDR3 is TGTGCCAGCAGCCCAAGAAACAGGGGAAGGAATGAAGCTTTCTTT. Encoded protein: CASSPRNRGRNEAFF. The V gene is TRBV7-9, the J gene TRBJ1-1; the match to TRBD1 covers 7 bases. This CDR3 contains 15 residues. The ends lost 5 bases at V and 7 bases at J; junction bases unmatched: 13. Germline CDR1 and CDR2: SEHNR and FQNEAQ (reference sequence).

V and J are TRBV29-1 and TRBJ1-2; the D gene is possibly TRBD1 (5 bases). The CDR3 has 12 amino acids. Per the germline V gene, CDR1 is SQVTM and CDR2 is ANQGSEA. Trimming left V 8 bases short and J 4 bases short, with 14 bases between. The CDR3 coding sequence is TGCAGCCCTCCTACGGGGGGCTATGGCTACACCTTC. It specifies CSPPTGGYGYTF.